The clone carrying this T cell receptor beta chain was seen once. Its antigen is not identified. This specimen comes from a study of shared clonotypes between healthy human individuals. Generated by immunoSEQ multiplex PCR, the TCRdb table keeps only in-frame clones and is missing some. The sample holds under 1 million clones; about 96% are singletons and the top ten take less than 0.25%. Findings of the study overall: The four-donor shared clonotypes exceeded non-shared clonotypes in generation probability, with non-shared ones scoring lower.

The CDR3 has 15 amino acids. CDR1 is SQVTM and CDR2 is ANQGSEA in the germline V gene. Trimming took 2 bases from V and 3 from J; bases not matched to a gene: 10. Positive CCR7 selection of CD45RO-negative cells yielded the naive CD8 cells, and terminally differentiated effector memory CD45RA+ cells were excluded. All participating donors were Caucasian adults from Nashville, Tennessee. The TCR originated in a man younger than 45 in good health. The sequencing input was naive CD8+ T cells sorted from blood. The chain joins TRBV29-1 to TRBJ2-7, with 7 bases aligning to TRBD1. CDR3 coding DNA: TGCAGCGTTGAATCCCGGACAGGAGGTGACTACGAGCAGTACTTC. As protein: CSVESRTGGDYEQYF.